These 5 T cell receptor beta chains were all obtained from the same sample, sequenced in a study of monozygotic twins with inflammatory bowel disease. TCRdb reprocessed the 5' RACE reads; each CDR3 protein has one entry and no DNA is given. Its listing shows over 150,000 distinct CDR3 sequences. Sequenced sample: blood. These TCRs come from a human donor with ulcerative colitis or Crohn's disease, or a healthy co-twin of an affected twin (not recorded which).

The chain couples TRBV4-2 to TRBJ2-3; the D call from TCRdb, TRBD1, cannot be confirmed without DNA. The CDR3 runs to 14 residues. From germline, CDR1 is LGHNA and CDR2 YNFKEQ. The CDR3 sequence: CASSPDRGTDTQYF.

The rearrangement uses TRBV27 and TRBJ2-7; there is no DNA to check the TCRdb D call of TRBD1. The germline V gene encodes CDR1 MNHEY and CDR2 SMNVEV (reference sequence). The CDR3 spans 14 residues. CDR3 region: CASTPPGQTYEQYF.

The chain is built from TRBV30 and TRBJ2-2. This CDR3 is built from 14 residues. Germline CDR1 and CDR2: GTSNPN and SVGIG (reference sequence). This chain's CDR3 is CAWSVKGSTGELFF.

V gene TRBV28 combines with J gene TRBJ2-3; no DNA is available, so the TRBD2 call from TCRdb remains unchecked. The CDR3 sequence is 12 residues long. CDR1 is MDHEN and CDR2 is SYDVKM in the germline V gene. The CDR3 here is CASTRRADTQYF.

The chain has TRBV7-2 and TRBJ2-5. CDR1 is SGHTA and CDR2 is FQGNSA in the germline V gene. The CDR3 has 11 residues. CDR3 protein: CASSSQETQYF.